These 25 T cell receptor beta chains came from one sample sequenced in a study of CXCR3-negative and CXCR3-positive naive CD8 T cells. The method, 5' RACE with UMI labels, was used to prepare the TRB cDNA libraries. TCRdb processed the 5' RACE reads again and assigns one entry to each CDR3 protein, with no DNA. This sample's clone table lists 55,000 to 70,000 distinct CDR3 sequences. Sequenced sample: memory CD8+ T cells from blood. Receptors were obtained from a human donor in good health. Some clones in this sample may be carry-over from other donors' samples.

J is TRBJ2-7 and V is TRBV29-1; no DNA is available, so the TRBD1 call from TCRdb remains unchecked. The germline V gene encodes CDR1 SQVTM and CDR2 ANQGSEA. The CDR3 extends over 13 amino acids. The CDR3 here is CSAMQGVAYEQYF.

V gene TRBV29-1 combines with J gene TRBJ2-7. Germline V lookup: CDR1 SQVTM, CDR2 ANQGSEA. CDR3 length equals 11 residues. CDR3 in amino acids: CSVQGSYEQYF.

V usage is TRBV6-5 and J usage is TRBJ1-1; without DNA, the TCRdb call of TRBD1 cannot be checked. The CDR3 is 14 residues long. Germline loops: CDR1 MNHEY, CDR2 SVGAGI. CDR3 sequence: CASTSIGGDTEAFF.

The chain recombines TRBV27 with TRBJ2-7; TCRdb designates TRBD1, a call that cannot be tested without DNA. The length of the CDR3 is 15 residues. The germline V gene encodes CDR1 MNHEY and CDR2 SMNVEV (reference sequence). CDR3 residues: CASKHKGVPEYEQYF.

This chain connects TRBV9 to TRBJ2-1; the D gene TCRdb calls, TRBD1, cannot be checked with no DNA. The germline V gene encodes CDR1 SGDLS and CDR2 YYNGEE. The CDR3 consists of 15 residues. The CDR3 reads CASSVPGQKNNEQFF.

V is TRBV15 and J is TRBJ1-6; TCRdb lists TRBD1, though no DNA is available to test this call. From germline, CDR1 is LNHNV and CDR2 YYDKDF (reference sequence). The CDR3 extends over 16 amino acids. The CDR3 protein is CATSTPGQGNNSPLHF.

This chain's CDR3 is CSVAGDREGYEQYF. The chain couples TRBV29-1 to TRBJ2-7; there is no DNA to check the TCRdb D call of TRBD1. This CDR3 has 14 residues. Germline lookup yields CDR1 SQVTM and CDR2 ANQGSEA.

The rearrangement links TRBV9 to TRBJ2-7. The CDR3 has 15 residues. The germline V gene has CDR1 SGDLS and CDR2 YYNGEE. The CDR3 spells CASSVEETAYSEQYF.

V and J are TRBV5-1 and TRBJ2-5; absent DNA, TCRdb's TRBD1 call cannot be checked. Germline V gene lookup returns CDR1 SGHRS and CDR2 YFSETQ. This CDR3 has 15 amino acids. CDR3 loop: CASRAGETPWETQYF.

The V and J genes are TRBV13 and TRBJ2-1; TCRdb calls TRBD2, which cannot be checked without DNA. From germline, CDR1 is PRHDT and CDR2 FYEKMQ (reference sequence). This CDR3 is 14 amino acids long. CDR3 sequence: CVSSQGLAGGIEFF.

CDR3 in amino acids: CASSLTVHEAFF. The gene calls are TRBV11-2 and TRBJ1-1. The CDR3 extends over 12 amino acids. Germline V gene data show CDR1 as SGHAT and CDR2 as FQNNGV. Together with reference TRBV11-2 and TRBJ1-1, the CDR3 gives the full variable domain: EAGVAQSPRYKIIEKRQSVAFWCNPISGHATLYWYQQILGQGPKLLIQFQNNGVVDDSQLPKDRFSAERLKGVDSTLKIQPAKLEDSAVYLCASSLTVHEAFFGQGTRLTVV.

This rearrangement joins TRBV25-1 to TRBJ2-3; TCRdb indicates TRBD2, and absent DNA this call remains unverified. This CDR3 comprises 19 residues. Germline V lookup: CDR1 MGHDK, CDR2 SYGVNS. This CDR3 reads CASTLLAGGPNRPTDTQYF.

The chain employs TRBV29-1 and TRBJ2-1. The CDR3 is 12 amino acids. Germline loops: CDR1 SQVTM, CDR2 ANQGSEA. CDR3: CSVGYYYNEQFF.

The rearrangement links TRBV2 to TRBJ2-3; checking the TCRdb D call of TRBD1 is not possible without DNA. This CDR3 contains 15 residues. Germline CDR1 is SNHLY and CDR2 is FYNNEI. The CDR3 loop reads CASSEARQSTDTQYF.

The chain employs TRBV2 and TRBJ1-2; without DNA, the TCRdb call of TRBD1 cannot be checked. From germline, CDR1 is SNHLY and CDR2 FYNNEI. The CDR3 is made up of 15 amino acids. CDR3 sequence reads: CASRPGPWRNYGYTF.

The V and J genes are TRBV7-7 and TRBJ2-1; the TCRdb call, TRBD1, lacks DNA for checking. CDR1 and CDR2 (germline): SSHAT, FNYEAQ (reference sequence). The CDR3 extends over 15 amino acids. This CDR3 reads CASSSRLGDNNEQFF.

V is TRBV20-1 and J is TRBJ1-1; with no DNA, the TCRdb D assignment of TRBD1 cannot be verified. This CDR3 region has 13 residues. Germline-derived CDR1 and CDR2 are DFQATT and SNEGSKA (reference sequence). Here the CDR3 reads CSIRPGVNTEAFF.

The chain couples TRBV28 to TRBJ2-7; TCRdb proposes TRBD1, but this gene call is untestable without DNA. The CDR3 covers 14 residues. Germline V gene data show CDR1 as MDHEN and CDR2 as SYDVKM. This chain's CDR3 is CASSFGDIPYEQYF.

The chain couples TRBV29-1 to TRBJ2-1; with no DNA, the TCRdb D assignment of TRBD1 cannot be verified. This CDR3 is built from 14 residues. Germline loops: CDR1 SQVTM, CDR2 ANQGSEA. CDR3 in amino acids: CSGIQGSSYNEQFF.

V gene TRBV7-8 combines with J gene TRBJ2-5; the TCRdb D gene call, TRBD1, has no DNA to confirm it. CDR1 SGHVS and CDR2 FQNEAQ come from the germline V gene. The CDR3 has 14 residues. CDR3 sequence reads: CASSLGTGVETQYF.

The rearrangement links TRBV12-5 to TRBJ2-3; TCRdb's D call, TRBD2, is unchecked because there is no DNA. The CDR3 is made up of 18 amino acids. Germline V CDR1 and CDR2: LGHNT, FRNRAP. The CDR3: CASGLVTGYTSSTDTQYF.

The CDR3 protein is CSVEGDGNTYEQYF. V and J are TRBV29-1 and TRBJ2-7; TCRdb reports TRBD2, a call that lacks DNA to check it against. The CDR3 runs 14 residues. The germline gives CDR1 SQVTM, CDR2 ANQGSEA.

The chain employs TRBV6-5 and TRBJ2-1; TCRdb calls TRBD1, which cannot be checked without DNA. The CDR3 spans 13 residues. Germline V gene data show CDR1 as MNHEY and CDR2 as SVGAGI. CDR3 sequence: CASSYLSANEQFF.

This chain uses TRBV7-9 with TRBJ1-1. The CDR3 covers 12 residues. Looked up from germline, CDR1 is SEHNR and CDR2 is FQNEAQ (reference sequence). The chain's CDR3 is CASSFGPTEAFF. Filled out from reference TRBV7-9 and TRBJ1-1, the complete variable domain reads DTGVSQNPRHKITKRGQNVTFRCDPISEHNRLYWYRQTLGQGPEFLTYFQNEAQLEKSRLLSDRFSAERPKGSFSTLEIQRTEQGDSAMYLCASSFGPTEAFFGQGTRLTVV.

The chain uses TRBV30 and TRBJ2-1. Germline CDR1 reads GTSNPN; CDR2 reads SVGIG (reference sequence). This CDR3 is 12 amino acids long. CDR3 protein: CAWSPGDFEQFF.